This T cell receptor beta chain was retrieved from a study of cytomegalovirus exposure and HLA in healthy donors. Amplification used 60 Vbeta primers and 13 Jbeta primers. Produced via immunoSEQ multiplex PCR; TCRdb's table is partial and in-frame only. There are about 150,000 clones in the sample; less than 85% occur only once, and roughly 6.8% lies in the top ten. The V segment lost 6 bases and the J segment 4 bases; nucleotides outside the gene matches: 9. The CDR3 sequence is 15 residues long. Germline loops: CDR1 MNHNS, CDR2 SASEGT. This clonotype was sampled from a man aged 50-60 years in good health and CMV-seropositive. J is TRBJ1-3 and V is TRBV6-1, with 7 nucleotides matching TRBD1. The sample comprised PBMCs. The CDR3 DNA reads TGTGCCAGCAGCCCTCCGGGACAGCACGGAAACACCATATATTTT. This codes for CASSPPGQHGNTIYF.